Following are 6 T cell receptor beta chains from one sample sequenced in a study of blood T cells in healthy people across ages. A second about 7 to 12 cycle PCR used barcoded and J-beta primers. MiXCR, run by TCRdb on the 5' RACE reads, gives a single entry per CDR3 protein. The repertoire holds about 570,000 distinct CDR3 sequences, about 29% seen once, with over 3.5% in the top ten. The same data also contributed to another study, on T cells of mothers and their children.

Sequenced sample: blood. These receptor sequences come from a boy younger than 10 in good health.

Only a few counts were recorded for this clonotype. The rearrangement links TRBV5-1 to TRBJ1-1; D is possibly TRBD1 (5 bases). V was shortened by 0 bases and J by 5 bases, with 8 bases between the two germline ends. This CDR3 region has 13 residues. Germline loops: CDR1 SGHRS, CDR2 YFSETQ. CDR3 region: CASSLEGPTEAFF. The CDR3 region has the DNA TGCGCCAGCAGCTTGGAGGGGCCGACTGAAGCTTTCTTT.

This clonotype was recorded a few times. CDR3 sequence reads: CASSLSGVAETQYF. The CDR3, as DNA: TGTGCCAGCAGCTTATCAGGGGTGGCGGAGACCCAGTACTTC. The V gene is TRBV11-2, the J gene TRBJ2-5; D is perhaps TRBD1 (6 bases). CDR3 size: 14 residues. Germline CDR1 and CDR2: SGHAT and FQNNGV. V lost 2 bases and J 5 bases, leaving 12 bases between the germline ends. The full variable domain, completed using reference TRBV11-2 and TRBJ2-5, is EAGVAQSPRYKIIEKRQSVAFWCNPISGHATLYWYQQILGQGPKLLIQFQNNGVVDDSQLPKDRFSAERLKGVDSTLKIQPAKLEDSAVYLCASSLSGVAETQYFGPGTRLLVL.

The gene calls are TRBV20-1 and TRBJ2-1; no reliable D call. V lost 5 bases, J lost 8 bases, and 16 bases lay in between. Germline V gene sequence: CDR1 DFQATT, CDR2 SNEGSKA (reference sequence). CDR3 size: 13 residues. CDR3 in amino acids: CSAPPQTHHEQFF. The CDR3 coding sequence is TGCAGTGCTCCTCCCCAGACCCATCATGAGCAGTTCTTC.

The V gene is TRBV9, the J gene TRBJ1-4; D may be TRBD1 (5 bases). This CDR3 region has 16 residues. Germline assignment: CDR1 SGDLS and CDR2 YYNGEE. V was cut by 2 bases and J by 7 bases, with 18 bases left in between. The CDR3 protein is CASSVSPRGSGEKLFF. The CDR3 DNA follows: TGTGCCAGCAGCGTTTCTCCAAGGGGTAGCGGTGAAAAACTGTTTTTT.

This rearrangement joins TRBV6-5 to TRBJ2-4; tentatively, D is TRBD2 (5 bases). The CDR3 has 16 amino acids. Trimming removed 5 bases from V and 1 base from J, with 15 bases in between. In germline, CDR1 is MNHEY, CDR2 SVGAGI. CDR3 loop: CASSPRSTGAKNIQYF. CDR3 nucleotides: TGTGCCAGCAGTCCCAGGAGTACGGGGGCCAAAAACATTCAGTACTTC.

V and J are TRBV12-3 or TRBV12-4 and TRBJ2-4, with no clear D. CDR3 size: 12 residues. The V end was cut by 8 bases, the J end by 3 bases, with 8 bases between. This CDR3 reads CASCYVKNIQYF. As DNA, the CDR3 is TGTGCCAGCTGTTATGTCAAAAACATTCAGTACTTC.